Shown below are 24 T cell receptor beta chains from a single sample sequenced in a study of T cell repertoires in cytomegalovirus infection. MiXCR, run by TCRdb on the reads, gives a single entry per CDR3 protein. The table includes 71,000 or so distinct CDR3 sequences, approximately 20% detected once. No antigen has been assigned to these receptors. The source was CD8+ T cells from cultured PBMCs, collected from culture after CMV antigen stimulation. All receptors derive from a human donor in good health (CMV status not recorded). Some clones in this sample may be carry-over from other donors' samples.

This chain connects TRBV5-1 to TRBJ2-7; no definite D call. Germline CDR1 is SGHRS and CDR2 is YFSETQ. The CDR3 totals 14 residues. Trimming cost V 0 bases and J 2 bases, with 9 bases left between them. CDR3 DNA: TGCGCCAGCAGCTTGGAACAGTCCCCCTACGAGCAGTACTTC. Translation gives CASSLEQSPYEQYF.

A few counts support this clonotype. The chain recombines TRBV11-2 with TRBJ2-6; D unclear. CDR3 length: 17 residues. The V and J ends lost 2 bases and 1 base respectively, with 12 bases between them. Germline lookup yields CDR1 SGHAT and CDR2 FQNNGV. The CDR3 protein is CASSLFRQLSGANVLTF. The CDR3 DNA reads TGTGCCAGCAGCTTATTTCGTCAGTTGTCTGGGGCCAACGTCCTGACTTTC.

This clonotype was counted only a few times. The rearrangement links TRBV5-6 to TRBJ2-1; D uncertain. This CDR3 comprises 13 residues. Germline V gene sequence: CDR1 SGHDT, CDR2 YYEEEE. V lost 0 bases to trimming and J lost 10 bases, with 11 bases between them. The CDR3 DNA sequence: TGTGCCAGCAGCTTGGGCGCGGCTCCCGAGCAGTTCTTC. It specifies CASSLGAAPEQFF.

This clonotype was counted only a few times. This chain connects TRBV20-1 to TRBJ2-3, with 7 bases fitting TRBD2. V lost 3 bases and J lost 2; bases outside the gene matches: 17. Per germline, CDR1 DFQATT and CDR2 SNEGSKA (reference sequence). The CDR3 consists of 18 residues. DNA for the CDR3: TGCAGTGCTAGTAGGACCCTAGCGGCATATTCGATCACAGATACGCAGTATTTT. It yields the protein CSASRTLAAYSITDTQYF.

The V call is TRBV6-2 or TRBV6-3, the J call TRBJ1-1; D is unclear. The ends were cut back, 0 bases at V and 2 bases at J, with 10 bases in the middle. The CDR3 spans 15 residues. Germline-derived CDR1 and CDR2 are MNHEY and SVGEGT. The CDR3 bases are TGTGCCAGCAGTTACTCGACGGGCAGTAACACTGAAGCTTTCTTT. Protein product: CASSYSTGSNTEAFF.

The chain joins TRBV27 to TRBJ1-1, with 9 bases that match TRBD1. This CDR3 is built from 15 residues. Germline CDR1 and CDR2: MNHEY and SMNVEV (reference sequence). V lost 5 bases and J lost 5; bases outside the gene matches: 9. CDR3 region: CASSLDRGGETEAFF. CDR3 sequence (DNA): TGTGCCAGCAGTCTCGACAGGGGGGGAGAAACTGAAGCTTTCTTT.

The chain joins TRBV3-1 to TRBJ2-1; TRBD2 matches 13 bases. In germline, CDR1 is LGHDT, CDR2 YNNKEL (reference sequence). V was clipped by 3 bases and J by 9 bases; unmatched bases: 2. The CDR3 runs to 14 residues. The CDR3 DNA sequence: TGTGCCAGCAGCCACGGACTAGCGGGGGTTGAGCAGTTCTTC. It codes for CASSHGLAGVEQFF.

The V gene is TRBV7-6, the J gene TRBJ2-1; 9 bases map to TRBD2. The CDR3 is 16 amino acids. CDR1 SGHVS and CDR2 FNYEAQ come from the germline V gene. The V segment lost 1 base and the J segment 2 bases; nucleotides outside the gene matches: 3. CDR3 sequence reads: CASSLGLAAPYNEQFF. DNA for the CDR3: TGTGCCAGCAGCTTAGGACTAGCGGCCCCCTACAATGAGCAGTTCTTC. The full variable domain, with the rest looked up from reference TRBV7-6 and TRBJ2-1, is GAGVSQSPRYKVTKRGQDVALRCDPISGHVSLYWYRQALGQGPEFLTYFNYEAQQDKSGLPNDRFSAERPEGSISTLTIQRTEQRDSAMYRCASSLGLAAPYNEQFFGPGTRLTVL.

This clonotype was recorded a few times. V and J are TRBV7-2 and TRBJ2-7, with D possibly being TRBD1 (5 bases). Germline assignment: CDR1 SGHTA and CDR2 FQGNSA. This CDR3 comprises 14 residues. Trimming stripped 5 bases from V and 3 bases from J, with 14 bases between. The CDR3 bases are TGTGCCAGCAGCCCAGCAGGGTGGGACTACGAGCAGTACTTC. As protein: CASSPAGWDYEQYF.

A few counts support this clonotype. J is TRBJ2-1 and V is TRBV7-9, with D possibly called TRBD1 or TRBD2 (5 bases each). The CDR3 runs to 12 residues. The germline gives CDR1 SEHNR, CDR2 FQNEAQ (reference sequence). V lost 5 bases to trimming and J lost 11 bases, with 13 bases between them. CDR3 loop: CASSISGTQQFF. CDR3 in DNA: TGTGCCAGCAGCATTTCCGGGACCCAGCAGTTCTTC. The full variable domain, rest sourced from reference TRBV7-9 and TRBJ2-1, is DTGVSQNPRHKITKRGQNVTFRCDPISEHNRLYWYRQTLGQGPEFLTYFQNEAQLEKSRLLSDRFSAERPKGSFSTLEIQRTEQGDSAMYLCASSISGTQQFFGPGTRLTVL.

The chain is built from TRBV20-1 and TRBJ2-7, with a possible D match to TRBD2 (6 bases). Trimming left V 5 bases short and J 3 bases short, with 14 bases between. Germline V gives CDR1 DFQATT, CDR2 SNEGSKA (reference sequence). This CDR3 contains 13 residues. The CDR3 bases are TGCAGTGCTGACCGGGACTCCGACTACGAGCAGTACTTC. It encodes CSADRDSDYEQYF.

This clonotype was seen a handful of times. This chain uses TRBV7-6 with TRBJ1-4, with 7 bases matching TRBD1. In germline, CDR1 is SGHVS, CDR2 FNYEAQ. The CDR3 is made up of 15 amino acids. V shed 8 bases and J 2 bases; nucleotides not matched to a gene: 8. The CDR3 loop is CASGLQGRTNEKLFF. The CDR3 bases are TGTGCCAGCGGCCTACAGGGGAGGACTAATGAAAAACTGTTTTTT.

The sample holds many counts of this clonotype. The rearrangement uses TRBV5-6 and TRBJ1-1, with D possibly matching TRBD1 (6 bases). The CDR3 totals 13 residues. V lost 5 bases to trimming and J lost 4 bases, with 12 bases between them. The germline CDR1 and CDR2 sequences are SGHDT and YYEEEE. This chain's CDR3 is CASSLGGSTEAFF. Here the CDR3 DNA reads TGTGCCAGCAGTTTAGGGGGGAGCACTGAAGCTTTCTTT.

The V call is TRBV7-6, the J call TRBJ1-1; no definite D call. CDR1 SGHVS and CDR2 FNYEAQ come from the germline V gene. CDR3 length: 11 amino acids. V lost 1 base and J 11 bases, leaving 8 bases between the germline ends. The CDR3 nucleotides read TGTGCCAGCAGCTTAGTTGGAGGGGCTTTCTTT. The encoded protein is CASSLVGGAFF.

A few counts support this clonotype. The chain couples TRBV5-4 to TRBJ1-6; D may be TRBD1 (6 bases). V was clipped by 0 bases and J by 5 bases, with 15 bases between them. CDR1 and CDR2 (germline): SGHNT, YYREEE (reference sequence). This CDR3 region has 17 residues. DNA of the CDR3: TGTGCCAGCAGCTTGGTAGGGGGAGGGATACATAATTCACCCCTCCACTTT. This codes for CASSLVGGGIHNSPLHF.

In this sample, this clonotype turned up a few times. The chain uses TRBV7-2 and TRBJ2-3, with D unresolved. Trimming shortened V by 1 base and J by 2 bases, and 13 bases separated the two germline ends. The CDR3 contains 16 residues. CDR1 and CDR2 (germline): SGHTA, FQGNSA. The CDR3 DNA reads as TGTGCCAGCAGCTTAGGACGGTGGCCCCTCACAGATACGCAGTATTTT. Encoded protein: CASSLGRWPLTDTQYF.

The chain is built from TRBV2 and TRBJ2-7; D unresolved. CDR1 is SNHLY, CDR2 FYNNEI, per germline. The V end lost 7 bases, the J end lost 4 bases, and 5 bases lay between the germline ends. The CDR3 runs 10 residues. The CDR3 DNA follows: TGTGCCAGCAAGGGTTACGAGCAGTACTTC. Protein product: CASKGYEQYF.

This clonotype was counted many times. This chain links TRBV6-5 with TRBJ2-2, with 7 bases identical to TRBD2. This CDR3 region has 15 residues. V lost 2 bases, J lost 6 bases, and 6 bases stayed unmatched. Germline CDR1 and CDR2: MNHEY and SVGAGI. CDR3 nucleotide sequence: TGTGCCAGCAGTTACAGCGGGGAGGTGCCCGGGGAGCTGTTTTTT. The encoded protein is CASSYSGEVPGELFF.

The chain links TRBV12-3 or TRBV12-4 to TRBJ2-3, with TRBD1 matching 8 bases. The CDR3 length is 16 residues. Unmatched junction bases numbered 10, after V lost 6 bases and J lost 2 bases. The CDR3 DNA reads TGTGCCAGCAGCATAGGGACAGGCCATTTCACAGATACGCAGTATTTT. This gives the protein CASSIGTGHFTDTQYF.

This clonotype has more than one count but fewer than ten. The rearrangement uses TRBV7-9 and TRBJ1-5, with D possibly being TRBD1 (6 bases). This CDR3 is 15 amino acids long. The germline gives CDR1 SEHNR, CDR2 FQNEAQ (reference sequence). V lost 5 bases and J 3 bases, leaving 14 bases between the germline ends. The CDR3 loop reads CASSLGTGTNQPQHF. CDR3 coding DNA: TGTGCCAGCAGCCTCGGAACAGGGACCAATCAGCCCCAGCATTTT.

This clonotype was seen a few times. V and J are TRBV19 and TRBJ1-1, with D unclear. Germline CDR1 reads LNHDA; CDR2 reads SQIVND (reference sequence). CDR3 size: 15 residues. Trimming cost V 1 base and J 4 bases, with 13 bases left between them. The DNA for the CDR3 is TGTGCCAGTAGTATAGGGGGATCCTCCGTCACTGAAGCTTTCTTT. Encoded protein: CASSIGGSSVTEAFF.

This chain links TRBV27 with TRBJ1-1, with D tentatively TRBD1 (6 bases). Germline CDR1 MNHEY, CDR2 SMNVEV (reference sequence). The CDR3 consists of 17 residues. V was cut by 4 bases and J by 0 bases, with 18 bases left in between. This CDR3 is CASSSRGKGVLNTEAFF. CDR3 nucleotide sequence: TGTGCCAGCAGTTCCCGCGGGAAGGGGGTTCTGAACACTGAAGCTTTCTTT.

The rearrangement uses TRBV6-2 or TRBV6-3 and TRBJ1-5; D is perhaps TRBD1 (6 bases). Germline V gene data show CDR1 as MNHEY and CDR2 as SVGEGT. With 6 bases removed from V and 7 bases from J, the gap between germline ends came to 16 bases. The CDR3 loop spans 14 amino acids. CDR3 bases: TGTGCCAGCAGGAGGGGGGCCTCCGGGCAGCCCCAGCATTTT. It yields the protein CASRRGASGQPQHF.

Only a few counts were recorded for this clonotype. This sequence joins TRBV12-3 or TRBV12-4 and TRBJ2-6; D is perhaps TRBD1 (6 bases). This CDR3 comprises 14 residues. V dropped 4 bases and J dropped 2 bases, with 6 bases sitting between them. In DNA form, the CDR3 reads TGTGCCAGCAGTTCAGGGGCTGGGGCCAACGTCCTGACTTTC. Protein product: CASSSGAGANVLTF.